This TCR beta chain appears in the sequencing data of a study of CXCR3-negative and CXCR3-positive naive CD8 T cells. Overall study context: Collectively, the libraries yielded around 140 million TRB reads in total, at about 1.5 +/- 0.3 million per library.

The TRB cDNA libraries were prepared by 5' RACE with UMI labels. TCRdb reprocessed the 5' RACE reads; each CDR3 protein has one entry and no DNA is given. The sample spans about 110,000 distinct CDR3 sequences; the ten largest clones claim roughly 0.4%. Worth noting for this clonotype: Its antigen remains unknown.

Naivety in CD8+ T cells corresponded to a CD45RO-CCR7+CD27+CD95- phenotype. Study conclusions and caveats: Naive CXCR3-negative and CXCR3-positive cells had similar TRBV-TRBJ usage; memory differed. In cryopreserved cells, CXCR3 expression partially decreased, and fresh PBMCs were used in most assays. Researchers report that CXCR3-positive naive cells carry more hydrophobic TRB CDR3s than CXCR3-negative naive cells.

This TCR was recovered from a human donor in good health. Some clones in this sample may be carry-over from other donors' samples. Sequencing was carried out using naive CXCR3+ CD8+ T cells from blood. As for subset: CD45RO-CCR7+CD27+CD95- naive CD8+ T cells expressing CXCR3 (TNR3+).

CDR3 residues: CASSSLSANEKLFF. The V and J genes are TRBV2 and TRBJ1-4. The V gene's germline CDR1 is SNHLY and CDR2 FYNNEI. The CDR3 covers 14 residues. Supplemented by reference TRBV2 and TRBJ1-4, the full variable domain reads EPEVTQTPSHQVTQMGQEVILRCVPISNHLYFYWYRQILGQKVEFLVSFYNNEISEKSEIFDDQFSVERPDGSNFTLKIRSTKLEDSAMYFCASSSLSANEKLFFGSGTQLSVL.